This T cell receptor (beta chain) was identified during a study of shared clonotypes between healthy human individuals. Study results and limitations: The low donor count limited represented genetic and exposure-history diversity.

V trimming: 7 bases; J trimming: 3 bases; junction bases outside the gene matches: 2. Germline CDR1 and CDR2: SQVTM and ANQGSEA. This CDR3 has 11 residues. Genomic DNA of every subset was divided equally among multiple immunoSEQ plates. Clones were sequenced by immunoSEQ multiplex PCR, and TCRdb holds only the in-frame ones, with some missing. This table has roughly 490,000 clones, 76% appearing once. A word on this clone: Antigen specificity is unknown.

The chain carries TRBV29-1 and TRBJ1-2; 7 bases match TRBD1. This TCR was sampled from a woman in her forties in good health. Some clones in this sample may be carry-over from other donors' samples. Sequences were obtained from PBMCs. Here the CDR3 DNA reads TGCAGCGCTGGACAGGACTATGGCTACACCTTC. Encoded protein: CSAGQDYGYTF.